This TCR beta chain was observed in a study of blood T cell repertoires in COVID-19. Study in general: COVID-19 samples, acute and convalescent, were from the United States, Italy and Spain. Sources were T cells, B-cell-depleted T cells, or PBMCs; the material itself was cDNA or gDNA.

CDR3 length equals 17 residues. CDR1 is LNHDA and CDR2 is SQIVND in the germline V gene (reference sequence). The ends lost 8 bases at V and 0 bases at J; junction bases unmatched: 10. In the original processing: From reference gene primer amplification, estimates of nucleated cell counts were derived. Profiling relied on immunoSEQ multiplex PCR, and the TCRdb table lists in-frame clones only, not all of them. The DNA gave D and trimming, while V, J and clone size come from that table. The sample lists around 180,000 clones, 70% to 85% occurring once. The sample consisted of peripheral blood. The chain joins TRBV19 to TRBJ2-6; 7 bases fit TRBD1. The TCR was taken from a woman in her thirties with acute or convalescent COVID-19. The CDR3: CASGNRGVLSGANVLTF. CDR3 DNA sequence: TGTGCCAGTGGGAACAGGGGCGTACTCTCTGGGGCCAACGTCCTGACTTTC.